This T cell receptor beta chain is from a study of cytomegalovirus exposure and HLA in healthy donors. Study-level information: Within an early data release were approximately 85 million unique TCRs drawn from HLA-typed donors. Study-wide points: Sequencing depth across donors, presence/absence analyses assumed, was roughly uniform. Overall, roughly 160 TCR beta chains were annotated as cytomegalovirus-associated.

Use of 60 Vbeta and 13 Jbeta primers characterized the PCR. Using immunoSEQ multiplex PCR, the repertoire was profiled, and TCRdb retains in-frame clones only, with some absent. This table holds roughly 200,000 clones, around 80% found once. V was cut by 2 bases and J by 5 bases, with 14 bases left in between. The CDR3 extends over 15 amino acids. Germline values: CDR1 KGHSH, CDR2 LQKENI. Notes on this clone: The antigen is unknown.

The sequenced sample was PBMCs. The chain combines TRBV18 with TRBJ2-3; D is unresolved. This clonotype was obtained from a man aged 18 to 35 in good health and CMV-seronegative. The CDR3 loop is CASSPNNGRGDTQYF. The CDR3 DNA reads as TGTGCCAGCTCACCAAACAACGGTCGAGGAGATACGCAGTATTTT.